This TCR beta chain was recorded in a study of T cell responses to AZD1222 COVID-19 vaccine. Whole-study results and caveats: Spike-specific TCR repertoires showed rising breadth and depth after two AZD1222 doses. The sample set comprised mostly white British donors with more females, and clonal diversity was possibly underestimated. CD4 TCRs associated with vaccination spanned spike, dominating at 160-218 and 743-854.

Second-dose recipients at about 4 or about 12 weeks were treated as one pooled group. J lost 4 bases, V lost 6 bases, and 4 bases had no gene match. The CDR3 has 13 residues. The V gene's germline CDR1 is MDHEN and CDR2 SYDVKM. Assay used: immunoSEQ multiplex PCR; TCRdb lists only in-frame clones, some missing. The sample contains about 150,000 clones, under 95% of which appear only once. In the case of this clone: What it recognizes is unknown.

The chain joins TRBV28 to TRBJ2-3; 7 bases map to TRBD1. This TCR derives from an adult who received the AZD1222 COVID-19 vaccine. The source was peripheral blood, collected 28 days after the second AZD1222 dose. CDR3 protein: CASRSQGADTQYF. Here the CDR3 DNA reads TGTGCCAGCAGATCGCAGGGGGCAGATACGCAGTATTTT.